The sequence of this TCR beta chain was determined in a study of patients and donors after allogeneic stem cell transplantation. One entry per CDR3 protein, called by TCRdb with MiXCR from the RT-PCR reads. Of hundreds of thousands of distinct CDR3 sequences listed, around 15% are singletons. Germline loops: CDR1 SGHRS, CDR2 YFSETQ. V lost 5 bases to trimming and J lost 8 bases, with 19 bases between them. The CDR3 runs 15 residues. Source material: blood, either unsorted or a sorted T cell fraction (not recorded which). The V call is TRBV5-1, the J call TRBJ1-4; D uncertain. This receptor was identified in a human donor who was either an allogeneic HSCT recipient or a stem cell or donor lymphocyte infusion donor (not recorded which). It is not recorded whose cells these are; they may come from a transplant donor. This chain's CDR3 is CASSRRTGSGEKLFF. The CDR3 DNA sequence: TGCGCCAGCAGTCGCCGGACCGGAAGCGGGGAAAAACTGTTTTTT. Together with reference TRBV5-1 and TRBJ1-4, the CDR3 gives the full variable domain: KAGVTQTPRYLIKTRGQQVTLSCSPISGHRSVSWYQQTPGQGLQFLFEYFSETQRNKGNFPGRFSGRQFSNSRSEMNVSTLELGDSALYLCASSRRTGSGEKLFFGSGTQLSVL.